A single sample gave rise to the 25 T cell receptor beta chains below, sequenced in a study of PD-L1 blockade in urothelial cancer. Profiled with immunoSEQ multiplex PCR; TCRdb holds only in-frame clones, not every one. This sample has 60,000 to 70,000 clones, with approximately 78% found just once. Documented time point: pretreatment peripheral blood. The sequencing here drew on PBMCs, taken around atezolizumab (anti-PD-L1) treatment. Every receptor here comes from a man in his 70s with urothelial cancer.

The V call is TRBV28, the J call TRBJ2-7, with 11 bases aligning to TRBD2. The CDR3 runs to 15 residues. Per germline, CDR1 MDHEN and CDR2 SYDVKM. V was pared by 10 bases and J by 0 bases, with 8 bases of the junction left unmatched. The CDR3 protein is CATDRTSGPSYEQYF. The CDR3 coding sequence is TGTGCCACCGATCGGACTAGCGGGCCCTCCTACGAGCAGTACTTC. Looking up the rest from reference TRBV28 and TRBJ2-7 gives the full variable domain: DVKVTQSSRYLVKRTGEKVFLECVQDMDHENMFWYRQDPGLGLRLIYFSYDVKMKEKGDIPEGYSVSREKKERFSLILESASTNQTSMYLCATDRTSGPSYEQYFGPGTRLTVT.

The CDR3 DNA follows: TGTGCCACCAGCAGAACTAGCGGGAGTGGAGATACGCAGTATTTT. Its translation is CATSRTSGSGDTQYF. V gene TRBV15 combines with J gene TRBJ2-3; 11 nucleotides align to TRBD2. The CDR3 covers 15 residues. The V segment lost 2 bases and the J segment 5 bases; nucleotides outside the gene matches: 3. Germline values: CDR1 LNHNV, CDR2 YYDKDF (reference sequence).

This chain links TRBV6-1 with TRBJ2-7, with 8 bases matching TRBD2. CDR1 is MNHNS, CDR2 SASEGT, per germline. Unmatched junction bases numbered 11, after V lost 4 bases and J lost 3 bases. This CDR3 has 16 residues. DNA for the CDR3: TGTGCCAGCAGTGGCGTAGCCGGGACTAGTCTCTACGAGCAGTACTTC. Amino acids: CASSGVAGTSLYEQYF.

The gene calls are TRBV5-6 and TRBJ1-2, with a tentative D call TRBD1 (6 bases). The V gene's germline CDR1 is SGHDT and CDR2 YYEEEE. The V gene lost 0 bases and the J gene lost 6 bases, with 15 bases spanning the gap. There are 15 residues in the CDR3. CDR3 sequence reads: CASSLGGGGADGYTF. The CDR3 DNA sequence: TGTGCCAGCAGCTTGGGAGGGGGGGGCGCGGATGGCTACACCTTC. The full variable domain, rest sourced from reference TRBV5-6 and TRBJ1-2, is DAGVTQSPTHLIKTRGQQVTLRCSPKSGHDTVSWYQQALGQGPQFIFQYYEEEERQRGNFPDRFSGHQFPNYSSELNVNALLLGDSALYLCASSLGGGGADGYTFGSGTRLTVV.

The chain joins TRBV20-1 to TRBJ2-5, with D uncertain. V lost 3 bases to trimming and J lost 5 bases, with 4 bases between them. Germline V gene sequence: CDR1 DFQATT, CDR2 SNEGSKA (reference sequence). The CDR3 loop spans 10 amino acids. CDR3: CSASGETQYF. The CDR3 DNA reads as TGCAGTGCTAGCGGGGAGACCCAGTACTTC.

J is TRBJ2-1 and V is TRBV29-1; 7 nucleotides line up with TRBD1. Germline-derived CDR1 and CDR2 are SQVTM and ANQGSEA. V dropped 4 bases and J dropped 5; count of bases not matched to a gene: 8. CDR3 length: 14 amino acids. CDR3 coding DNA: TGCAGCGTTGGACGGGACAGTCGTGACAATGAGCAGTTCTTC. Amino acid sequence: CSVGRDSRDNEQFF.

The rearrangement links TRBV30 to TRBJ1-1; no clear D. CDR3 size: 18 residues. The germline V gene has CDR1 GTSNPN and CDR2 SVGIG (reference sequence). Trimming stripped 4 bases from V and 3 bases from J, with 27 bases between. CDR3 in DNA: TGTGCCTGGATTCTGACGTTATGGGGAGATCGTCTGGACACTGAAGCTTTCTTT. Protein: CAWILTLWGDRLDTEAFF.

This clone came up a few times. This chain links TRBV25-1 with TRBJ2-5; D gene ambiguous. The CDR3 covers 13 residues. Germline V gene lookup returns CDR1 MGHDK and CDR2 SYGVNS. With 3 bases removed from V and 5 bases from J, the gap between germline ends came to 10 bases. The CDR3 region is CASSDRVGETQYF. CDR3 DNA: TGTGCCAGCAGTGATCGGGTCGGGGAGACCCAGTACTTC.

The chain has TRBV4-2 and TRBJ2-3; 13 nucleotides agree with TRBD2. J lost 5 bases, V lost 3 bases, and 8 bases had no gene match. The CDR3 runs to 17 residues. Germline CDR1 and CDR2: LGHNA and YNFKEQ. Here the CDR3 reads CASSQSGGLAGVDTQYF. The CDR3 nucleotides are TGTGCCAGCAGCCAGAGTGGTGGACTAGCGGGAGTAGATACGCAGTATTTT.

This clone is categorized as medium-sized. The chain employs TRBV25-1 and TRBJ2-2; the match to TRBD2 covers 7 bases. Trimming at V came to 2 bases and at J to 3 bases, leaving 0 bases not matched to a gene. This CDR3 spans 14 amino acids. CDR1 is MGHDK and CDR2 is SYGVNS in the germline V gene. CDR3 sequence: CASSEGRDTGELFF. CDR3 nucleotides: TGTGCCAGCAGTGAAGGGAGGGACACCGGGGAGCTGTTTTTT.

This clone was counted a few times. The chain links TRBV6-5 to TRBJ1-5; the D gene is possibly TRBD1 (5 bases). The V end lost 8 bases, the J end lost 8 bases, and 10 bases lay between the germline ends. The CDR3 runs 11 residues. Per germline, CDR1 MNHEY and CDR2 SVGAGI. The CDR3 loop reads CASGSGKPQHF. The CDR3 DNA sequence: TGTGCCAGCGGATCAGGGAAGCCCCAGCATTTT.

In this sample, this clone turned up once. The chain recombines TRBV5-4 with TRBJ2-3, with D unresolved. This CDR3 region has 12 residues. V dropped 3 bases and J dropped 6 bases, with 8 bases sitting between them. Germline V gene data show CDR1 as SGHNT and CDR2 as YYREEE (reference sequence). The CDR3 DNA sequence: TGTGCCAGCAGCTGGAGTGCGGATACGCAGTATTTT. This gives the protein CASSWSADTQYF.

The chain is built from TRBV28 and TRBJ2-7; 13 bases are shared with TRBD2. Unmatched junction bases numbered 8, after V lost 8 bases and J lost 7 bases. There are 14 residues in the CDR3. CDR1 is MDHEN, CDR2 SYDVKM, per germline. The CDR3 spells CASGGLAGALEQYF. CDR3 DNA: TGTGCCAGCGGAGGACTAGCGGGAGCTCTAGAGCAGTACTTC.

The J gene is TRBJ2-2, the V gene TRBV11-2, with D possibly TRBD2 on 6 matching bases. Trimming left V 1 base short and J 4 bases short, with 13 bases between. In germline, CDR1 is SGHAT, CDR2 FQNNGV. This CDR3 spans 16 amino acids. The CDR3 is CASSLGGSGVTGELFF. The CDR3 DNA reads TGTGCCAGCAGCTTAGGAGGGTCGGGGGTCACCGGGGAGCTGTTTTTT.

The chain has TRBV7-6 and TRBJ2-7, with TRBD2 as a possible D gene (6 bases). CDR3 length equals 14 residues. V was clipped by 5 bases and J by 2 bases, with 13 bases between them. Germline V lookup: CDR1 SGHVS, CDR2 FNYEAQ. CDR3 DNA: TGTGCCAGCAGCCTGGGCGGGGAACCCTACGAGCAGTACTTC. Translation gives CASSLGGEPYEQYF.

CDR3 sequence reads: CASSPSGGPAGDEQYF. The CDR3 DNA is TGTGCCAGCAGCCCCTCCGGAGGTCCCGCGGGAGACGAGCAGTACTTC. The chain carries TRBV7-9 and TRBJ2-7; 7 bases match TRBD2. V shed 5 bases and J 5 bases; nucleotides not matched to a gene: 15. CDR3 length: 16 residues. Germline V gene lookup returns CDR1 SEHNR and CDR2 FQNEAQ (reference sequence).

The rearrangement uses TRBV10-3 and TRBJ1-4, with D unclear. Germline values: CDR1 ENHRY, CDR2 SYGVKD. The CDR3 has 15 residues. Trimming cost V 3 bases and J 7 bases, with 15 bases left between them. Here the CDR3 reads CAISEEGTSLEKLFF. Here the CDR3 DNA reads TGTGCCATCAGTGAAGAGGGAACTTCCCTTGAAAAACTGTTTTTT.

The sample holds a few counts of this clone. The chain employs TRBV6-1 and TRBJ2-7; D gene ambiguous. Deletions cut 7 bases from V and 2 bases from J, with 6 bases between. This CDR3 has 11 residues. Germline V CDR1 and CDR2: MNHNS, SASEGT. CDR3 bases: TGTGCCAGCACCACTACCTACGAGCAGTACTTC. This sequence encodes CASTTTYEQYF.

The V gene is TRBV7-9, the J gene TRBJ2-7, with D unclear. CDR1 is SEHNR and CDR2 is FQNEAQ in the germline V gene (reference sequence). The CDR3 covers 15 residues. The germline V and J ends were trimmed by 4 bases and 3 bases, with 16 bases remaining between them. The CDR3 region has the DNA TGTGCCAGCAGCTCGGATTTCAGGCGAAACTACGAGCAGTACTTC. Translating gives CASSSDFRRNYEQYF. Full variable domain (missing parts from reference TRBV7-9 and TRBJ2-7): DTGVSQNPRHKITKRGQNVTFRCDPISEHNRLYWYRQTLGQGPEFLTYFQNEAQLEKSRLLSDRFSAERPKGSFSTLEIQRTEQGDSAMYLCASSSDFRRNYEQYFGPGTRLTVT.

This chain connects TRBV6-6 to TRBJ1-2; maybe TRBD1 (5 bases). V was pared by 7 bases and J by 1 base, with 13 bases between. Germline CDR1 MNHNY, CDR2 SVGAGI (reference sequence). The CDR3 totals 14 residues. The CDR3 DNA is TGTGCCAGCACCCCAGACAGAATTAACTATGGCTACACCTTC. Residues: CASTPDRINYGYTF.

The rearrangement uses TRBV13 and TRBJ2-7, with 9 bases aligning to TRBD2. CDR3 size: 15 residues. Germline loops: CDR1 PRHDT, CDR2 FYEKMQ (reference sequence). Trimming removed 4 bases from V and 3 bases from J; junction bases left unmatched: 7. CDR3 nucleotide sequence: TGTGCCAGCAGCTCCCGTGAGACTAGCGGCTACGAGCAGTACTTC. It codes for CASSSRETSGYEQYF.

V is TRBV27 and J is TRBJ1-4; D is unresolved. The CDR3 runs 13 residues. Trimming removed 8 bases at V and 8 bases at J, with 15 bases between. The V gene's germline CDR1 is MNHEY and CDR2 SMNVEV (reference sequence). The CDR3 DNA sequence: TGTGCCAGCTCCTCGGGGAACACGGAAAAACTGTTTTTT. It is translated as CASSSGNTEKLFF.

This clone was counted a single time. This chain joins TRBV28 and TRBJ2-4, with 8 bases lining up with TRBD1. The V and J ends lost 2 bases and 2 bases, in that order; junction bases with no gene match: 8. The CDR3 totals 17 residues. In germline, CDR1 is MDHEN, CDR2 SYDVKM. In nucleotides, the CDR3 is TGTGCCAGCAGTTTAAGAGACAGGGGATTGACCAAAAACATTCAGTACTTC. Translation gives CASSLRDRGLTKNIQYF.

The chain is built from TRBV5-6 and TRBJ1-2; D not resolved. This CDR3 region has 13 residues. V shed 1 base and J shed 2 bases, with 6 bases lying between them. Per the germline V gene, CDR1 is SGHDT and CDR2 is YYEEEE. CDR3 sequence (DNA): TGTGCCAGCAGCTTGAACAGCAACTATGGCTACACCTTC. Translation: CASSLNSNYGYTF.

V is TRBV14 and J is TRBJ1-1; the D is unclear. The CDR3 runs 12 residues. Germline V gene sequence: CDR1 SGHDN, CDR2 FVKESK. Trimming took off 4 bases at V and 10 bases at J, with 13 bases between the two ends. CDR3 protein: CASSLQTTGAFF. The DNA of the CDR3 is TGTGCCAGCAGCCTCCAGACGACGGGAGCTTTCTTT. The whole variable domain, filled in from reference TRBV14 and TRBJ1-1, reads EAGVTQFPSHSVIEKGQTVTLRCDPISGHDNLYWYRRVMGKEIKFLLHFVKESKQDESGMPNNRFLAERTGGTYSTLKVQPAELEDSGVYFCASSLQTTGAFFGQGTRLTVV.